This TCR beta chain stems from a study of response to subunit inactivated influenza vaccine. Broader study findings: The study's authors posited that every seasonal influenza vaccination enlists few new T cells.

In germline, CDR1 is SQVTM, CDR2 ANQGSEA. The CDR3 spans 13 residues. Losses at the gene ends were 6 bases for V and 7 bases for J; bases not matched to a gene: 8. This clonotype occurred many times. The antigen is not known. TCRdb reprocessed the RT-PCR reads with MiXCR, giving one entry per CDR3 protein. The data hold about 780,000 distinct CDR3 sequences, with 18% observed a single time. This chain joins TRBV29-1 and TRBJ2-1, with 8 bases that match TRBD1. The sample consisted of PBMCs from blood, taken roughly 5 days after vaccination. The source of this sequence is a man aged 50 to 60 who received an inactivated influenza vaccine. CDR3 sequence reads: CSVADRAQNEQFF. In DNA, the CDR3 is TGCAGCGTCGCGGACAGGGCACAAAATGAGCAGTTCTTC.